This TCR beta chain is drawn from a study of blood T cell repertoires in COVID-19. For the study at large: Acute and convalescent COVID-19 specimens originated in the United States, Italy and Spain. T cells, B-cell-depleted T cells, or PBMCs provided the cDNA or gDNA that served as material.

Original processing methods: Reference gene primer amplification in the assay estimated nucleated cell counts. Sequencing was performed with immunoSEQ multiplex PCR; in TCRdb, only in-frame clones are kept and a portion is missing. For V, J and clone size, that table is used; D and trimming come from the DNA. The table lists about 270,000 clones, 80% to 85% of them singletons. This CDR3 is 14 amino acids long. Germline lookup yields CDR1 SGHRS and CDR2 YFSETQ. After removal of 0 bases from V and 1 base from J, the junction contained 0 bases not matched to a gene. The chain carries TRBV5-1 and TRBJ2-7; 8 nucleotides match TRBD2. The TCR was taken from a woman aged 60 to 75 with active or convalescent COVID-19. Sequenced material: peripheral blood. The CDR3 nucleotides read TGCGCCAGCAGCTTGGGCGGGGGGTCCTACGAGCAGTACTTC. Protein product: CASSLGGGSYEQYF.